Presented here are 2 T cell receptor beta chains from one specimen sequenced in a study of cytomegalovirus exposure and HLA in healthy donors. A multiplex PCR was run with 60 Vbeta primers and 13 Jbeta primers. Assay: immunoSEQ multiplex PCR; the TCRdb copy retains only in-frame clones and omits some. The table includes 100,000 to 120,000 clones, around 77% detected once. What was sequenced was PBMCs. The source is a woman younger than 45 in good health and CMV-seropositive.

This clone was seen a handful of times. This chain connects TRBV10-3 to TRBJ1-1; no clear D. V gave up 5 bases and J gave up 2 bases, with 9 bases separating them. CDR3 size: 13 residues. Germline CDR1 ENHRY, CDR2 SYGVKD. The CDR3 here is CAISRDINTEAFF. CDR3 in DNA: TGTGCCATCAGTCGAGACATAAACACTGAAGCTTTCTTT.

This rearrangement joins TRBV6-5 to TRBJ1-4; D gene unclear. In germline, CDR1 is MNHEY, CDR2 SVGAGI. V was cut by 4 bases and J by 8 bases, with 14 bases left in between. The CDR3 totals 14 residues. This CDR3 is CASSSLAGGEKLFF. CDR3 coding DNA: TGTGCCAGCAGTTCCCTCGCGGGAGGCGAAAAACTGTTTTTT.